Listed below are T cell receptor beta chains from one sample, sequenced in a study of CD8 T cells in Susac syndrome. TCRdb itself ran the immunoSEQ multiplex PCR reads through MiXCR, one entry per CDR3 protein. Of 150,000 to 190,000 distinct CDR3 sequences in the sample, about 95% were seen once. Sample: CD4+ T cells from PBMCs. These TCRs come from a human donor with Susac syndrome. Each CDR3 is given with its conserved first and last residue. The D gene is left open where the match is weak. A clone size is listed for some rows: how often the clone was seen (once, few, many), or a class if it is expanded.

d_gene	abundance	v_gene	j_gene	CDR3nt	CDR3aa
-	-	TRBV21-1	TRBJ2-7	TGTGCCAGAGTTAGTTCGGGGAGGGTCCACGAGCAGTACTTC	CARVSSGRVHEQYF
-	-	TRBV9	TRBJ1-5	TGTGCCAGCAGCGTAGCTTATCGACGGGCCTATAGCAATCAGCCCCAGCATTTT	CASSVAYRRAYSNQPQHF
-	-	TRBV27	TRBJ2-3	TGTGCCAGCAGTTTCGGTCCTGGGGGCACAGATACGCAGTATTTT	CASSFGPGGTDTQYF
-	-	TRBV16	TRBJ1-2	TGTGCCAGCAACGTACTGGGACGGGGCTACACCTTC	CASNVLGRGYTF
-	-	TRBV18	TRBJ2-2	TGTGCCAGCTCACCAATGAACACCGGGGAGCTGTTTTTT	CASSPMNTGELFF
TRBD1	-	TRBV5-4	TRBJ2-7	TGTGCCAGCAGCTCCACCGGGACAGGAAACTACGAGCAGTACTTC	CASSSTGTGNYEQYF
-	few	TRBV2	TRBJ2-2	TGTGCCAGCAGTGCCGGGGAGCTGTTTTTT	CASSAGELFF
TRBD2	-	TRBV4-1	TRBJ2-5	TGCGCCAGCAGCCAAGATGTCGGACTAGCACGGGAGACCCAGTACTTC	CASSQDVGLARETQYF
TRBD2	-	TRBV4-1	TRBJ2-7	TGCGCCAGCAGCCAAGAGACTAGCGGGGGCCTTTACGAGCAGTACTTC	CASSQETSGGLYEQYF
-	-	TRBV29-1	TRBJ1-4	TGCAGCGTCACAGGGTGGGGTGAAAAACTGTTTTTT	CSVTGWGEKLFF
TRBD2	-	TRBV4-1	TRBJ2-7	TGCGCCAGCAGCCAAGCAGCGGGGGGGCCGGTTGAGCAGTACTTC	CASSQAAGGPVEQYF
-	-	TRBV19	TRBJ1-5	TGTGCCAGTCCCGGGCCCCAGCATTTT	CASPGPQHF
-	-	TRBV7-3	TRBJ2-3	TGTGCCAGCATAACTGGGTGGCTCCTCCTAGGGCGCACATCAGATACGCAGTATTTT	CASITGWLLLGRTSDTQYF
-	-	TRBV20-1	TRBJ1-5	TGCAGTGCTAGCAGGGACTATAGCAATCAGCCCCAGCATTTT	CSASRDYSNQPQHF
TRBD1	-	TRBV6-6	TRBJ2-5	TGTGCCAGCAGTTACTCGGACAGGGGGACAGAGACCCAGTACTTC	CASSYSDRGTETQYF
TRBD1	-	TRBV12-3/TRBV12-4	TRBJ1-2	TGTGCCAGCAGTTGGACAGGGCTTGGCTACACCTTC	CASSWTGLGYTF
TRBD2	-	TRBV14	TRBJ2-5	TGTGCCAGCAGCCAACCTAGCGGGGGTTTCCGGGAGACCCAGTACTTC	CASSQPSGGFRETQYF
TRBD1	-	TRBV5-1	TRBJ2-5	TGCGCCAGCCAGACAGGGCTGGCCTCCCCCCGACAAGAGACCCAGTACTTC	CASQTGLASPRQETQYF
-	-	TRBV6-5	TRBJ1-6	TGTGCCAGCAGTTACTCTGCGCGACAGATTAATTCACCCCTCCACTTT	CASSYSARQINSPLHF
TRBD1	-	TRBV6-1	TRBJ1-3	TGTGCCAGCAGCTTTAGCTGGACAGGGATCATTTCTGGAAACACCATATATTTT	CASSFSWTGIISGNTIYF
-	-	TRBV3-1	TRBJ2-4	TGTGCCAGCAGCTCTAAAGGGGACATTCAGTACTTC	CASSSKGDIQYF
-	-	TRBV20-1	TRBJ2-7	TGCAGTGCGGACCCGGCCTACGAGCAGTACTTC	CSADPAYEQYF
-	-	TRBV12-3/TRBV12-4	TRBJ1-1	TGTGCCAGCAGATCAGGGGCTGTAAGCGTAGCTTTCTTT	CASRSGAVSVAFF
-	-	TRBV9	TRBJ2-2	TGTGCCAGCAGTGTTCGACAGGATTCCGGGGAGCTGTTTTTT	CASSVRQDSGELFF
-	-	TRBV20-1	TRBJ1-5	TGCAGTGCTAGAGATCTGGCAGGGTTCGGCCAGCCCCAGCATTTT	CSARDLAGFGQPQHF
-	once	TRBV18	TRBJ2-3	TGTGCCAGCTCAGATCGGGGCCCTAGCACAGATACGCAGTATTTT	CASSDRGPSTDTQYF
-	-	TRBV25-1	TRBJ1-2	TGTGCCAGCAGTGGTGTTAGGGCCTATGGCTACACCTTC	CASSGVRAYGYTF